These 5 T cell receptor beta chains share one sample of origin, sequenced in a study of beta chain features in type 1 diabetes. cDNA synthesis used the whole RNA isolate, giving expressed TCRB sequences. Sequenced by immunoSEQ multiplex PCR; TCRdb stores in-frame clones only, minus some. The sample holds about 450,000 clones, roughly 11% seen once. Sequenced material: naive CD4+ T cells from blood. The receptor source for this set is a woman aged 18-30 years in good health.

This clone was counted a few times. Other DNA sequences in this sample translate to the same CDR3. The chain recombines TRBV9 with TRBJ1-3, with D hard to call. The CDR3 runs to 14 residues. Germline V gene lookup returns CDR1 SGDLS and CDR2 YYNGEE. V lost 0 bases and J lost 0, with 4 bases in between. The CDR3 DNA reads TGTGCCAGCAGCGTAGGACTCTCTGGAAACACCATATATTTT. Protein sequence: CASSVGLSGNTIYF.

This rearrangement joins TRBV9 to TRBJ1-5; perhaps TRBD1 as D (6 bases). The V end was cut by 4 bases, the J end by 0 bases, with 11 bases between. The CDR3 is 15 residues long. Looked up from germline, CDR1 is SGDLS and CDR2 is YYNGEE. CDR3 protein: CASSLQGRSNQPQHF. In DNA form, the CDR3 reads TGTGCCAGCAGCCTACAGGGCCGTAGCAATCAGCCCCAGCATTTT.

The table lists this clone with a few counts. The chain joins TRBV5-1 to TRBJ2-5; D is perhaps TRBD1 or TRBD2 (5 bases each). CDR3 length: 15 amino acids. CDR1 is SGHRS and CDR2 is YFSETQ in the germline V gene. V shed 5 bases and J shed 2 bases, with 16 bases lying between them. The CDR3 DNA reads TGCGCCAGCAGATACATCGTGGGGGTACAAGAGACCCAGTACTTC. Translated, it gives CASRYIVGVQETQYF.

V usage is TRBV23-1 and J usage is TRBJ2-2; 7 nucleotides line up with TRBD1. TRBV23-1 is an ORF; its function is uncertain. The length of the CDR3 is 16 residues. Trimming removed 3 bases from V and 1 base from J; junction bases left unmatched: 5. Here the CDR3 DNA reads TGCGCCAGCAGTCACCCGGGACAGAGGAACACCGGGGAGCTGTTTTTT. This codes for CASSHPGQRNTGELFF.

This clone came up a few times. The chain couples TRBV7-2 to TRBJ2-5, with D maybe TRBD1 (6 bases). The ends were cut back, 4 bases at V and 1 base at J, with 16 bases in the middle. Germline V gene sequence: CDR1 SGHTA, CDR2 FQGNSA. There are 16 residues in the CDR3. The CDR3 is CASSSYRDIPQETQYF. The CDR3 DNA reads TGTGCCAGCAGCTCCTACCGGGACATTCCCCAAGAGACCCAGTACTTC.